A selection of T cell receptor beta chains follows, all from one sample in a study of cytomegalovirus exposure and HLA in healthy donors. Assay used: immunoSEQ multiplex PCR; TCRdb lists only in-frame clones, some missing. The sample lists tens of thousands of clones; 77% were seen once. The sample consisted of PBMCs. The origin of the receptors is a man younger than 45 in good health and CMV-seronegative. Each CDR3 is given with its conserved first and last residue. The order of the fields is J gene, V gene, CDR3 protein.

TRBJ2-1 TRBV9 CASSVGGHSYNEQFF
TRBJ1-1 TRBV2 CASSEARIMGTEAFF
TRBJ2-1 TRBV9 CASSVVRERGSSDNEQFF
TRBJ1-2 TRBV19 CASSIGGGHYGYTF
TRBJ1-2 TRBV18 CASSPPGTLGGGYGYTF
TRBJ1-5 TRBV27 CASSLGGYSNQPQHF
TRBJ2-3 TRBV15 CATSRDAQPGGDTQYF
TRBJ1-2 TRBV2 CASSTQGGVSHGYTF
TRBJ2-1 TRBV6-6 CASSYSIGRGGDEQFF
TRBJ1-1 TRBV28 CASSFGSEAFF
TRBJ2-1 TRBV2 CASSPQGSYNEQFF
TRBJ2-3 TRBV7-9 CSSSFSGTDTQYF
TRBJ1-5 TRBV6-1 CASILVGEGKPQHF
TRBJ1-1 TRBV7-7 CASSFPGQGRADTEAFF
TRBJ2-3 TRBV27 CASSLFTGDTQYF
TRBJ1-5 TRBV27 CASSLQGNQPQHF
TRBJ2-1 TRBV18 CASSPRTSNEQFF
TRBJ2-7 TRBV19 CASSLQTGVDEQYF